The T cell receptor (beta chain) under discussion was sequenced for a study of blood T cell repertoires in COVID-19. Original processing methods: Using reference gene primer amplification, nucleated cell counts were estimated. Produced via immunoSEQ multiplex PCR; TCRdb's table is partial and in-frame only. Clone size and the V and J calls come from that table; the DNA yielded D and trimming. This table holds roughly 270,000 clones, about 82% found once. V lost 8 bases and J lost 4, with 17 bases in between. The CDR3 sequence is 15 residues long. The germline gives CDR1 MNHEY, CDR2 SMNVEV (reference sequence).

V and J are TRBV27 and TRBJ1-4; TRBD1 might be the D (5 bases). Sequenced material: peripheral blood. The receptor was derived from a man between 45 and 60 years old with active or convalescent COVID-19. CDR3 region: CASGPGGRGNEKLFF. The CDR3 bases are TGTGCCAGCGGCCCCGGGGGGAGGGGTAATGAAAAACTGTTTTTT.